This T cell receptor beta chain was captured by sequencing in a study of cytomegalovirus exposure and HLA in healthy donors. Findings and limits, study-wide: Many donors shared some public TCRs, even though most TCR sequences were rare. The authors confirmed in vitro that three CMV-associated chains were specific for CMV antigens.

A note on this clone: Its antigen is as yet unknown.

The CDR3 covers 12 residues. Germline assignment: CDR1 SEHNR and CDR2 FQNEAQ (reference sequence). Trimming left V 5 bases short and J 3 bases short, with 8 bases between. It was the approximately 130-subject validation cohort, separate from the approximately 680-subject first cohort, to which the donors belonged. Generated by immunoSEQ multiplex PCR, the TCRdb table keeps only in-frame clones and is missing some. This sample yields approximately 240,000 clones, of which around 90% are seen a single time; approximately 0.99% belongs to the top ten. The sample consisted of PBMCs. The receptor's source is a young woman in good health and CMV-seronegative. The chain employs TRBV7-9 and TRBJ2-7, with D perhaps matching TRBD1 (5 bases). The chain's CDR3 is CASSKTGYEQYF. CDR3 sequence (DNA): TGTGCCAGCAGCAAAACAGGCTACGAGCAGTACTTC.